One and the same sample provided the 19 T cell receptor beta chains below, sequenced in a study of vaccination and CD4 T cells after COVID-19. CD4+ T cells that had been cultured provided DNA sequenced with the Oncomine TCR Beta short-read assay. MiXCR was run by TCRdb on the PCR reads, yielding one entry per CDR3 protein. The sample records about 22,000 distinct CDR3 sequences, about 35% being singletons. No antigens are known for them. Time point reported: late sampling 161 to 241 days after vaccination in three convalescent patients. The treatment: roughly 10-day PBMC culture with coronavirus spike peptide pools or control peptides (ViraFEST assay). The specimen was CD4+ T cells from blood, cultured in vitro, collected about 7 months after SARS-CoV-2 vaccination. The receptors were gathered from a human donor who had recovered from COVID-19.

Note on this clonotype: Because the CDR3's place on the DNA is in doubt, the DNA is left out and the CDR3 is given as listed by TCRdb. The rearrangement links TRBV5-6 to TRBJ1-2. From germline, CDR1 is SGHDT and CDR2 YYEEEE. The CDR3 contains 11 residues when both ends are counted. The CDR3 here is CASSLVGVGTF.

This clonotype was observed a few times. This sequence joins TRBV5-4 and TRBJ1-2, with 9 bases aligning to TRBD1. V trimming: 0 bases; J trimming: 1 base; junction bases outside the gene matches: 4. CDR1 is SGHNT and CDR2 is YYREEE in the germline V gene (reference sequence). The CDR3 spans 16 residues. CDR3 nucleotides: TGTGCCAGCAGCTTGGCCAGGACAGGGGATAACTATGGCTACACCTTC. Its protein is CASSLARTGDNYGYTF. The variable domain in full, with the rest retrieved from reference TRBV5-4 and TRBJ1-2, is ETGVTQSPTHLIKTRGQQVTLRCSSQSGHNTVSWYQQALGQGPQFIFQYYREEENGRGNFPPRFSGLQFPNYSSELNVNALELDDSALYLCASSLARTGDNYGYTFGSGTRLTVV.

In this sample, this clonotype turned up a few times. This rearrangement joins TRBV20-1 to TRBJ2-3; 7 nucleotides match TRBD2. The CDR3 sequence is 14 residues long. V was clipped by 3 bases and J by 2 bases; unmatched bases: 5. The germline gives CDR1 DFQATT, CDR2 SNEGSKA (reference sequence). The CDR3 DNA reads TGCAGTGCTAGGGGACTAAGTACCACAGATACGCAGTATTTT. It translates to CSARGLSTTDTQYF.

The chain uses TRBV28 and TRBJ2-7; 13 nucleotides agree with TRBD2. J gave up 5 bases and V 2 bases, and 6 bases lay outside the gene matches. There are 16 residues in the CDR3. In germline, CDR1 is MDHEN, CDR2 SYDVKM. CDR3 DNA sequence: TGTGCCAGCAGTTTAACTGGGACTAGCGGGACTAACGAGCAGTACTTC. Its translation: CASSLTGTSGTNEQYF. The whole variable domain, filled in from reference TRBV28 and TRBJ2-7, reads DVKVTQSSRYLVKRTGEKVFLECVQDMDHENMFWYRQDPGLGLRLIYFSYDVKMKEKGDIPEGYSVSREKKERFSLILESASTNQTSMYLCASSLTGTSGTNEQYFGPGTRLTVT.

V usage is TRBV20-1 and J usage is TRBJ2-5; TRBD1 matches 7 bases. CDR3 length equals 13 residues. The V gene's germline CDR1 is DFQATT and CDR2 SNEGSKA (reference sequence). The V gene end was trimmed by 5 bases and the J gene end by 7 bases; junction bases not matched to a gene: 10. DNA for the CDR3: TGCAGTGCTTACAACCCAGGGGGACGGACCCAGTACTTC. It codes for CSAYNPGGRTQYF.

The chain is built from TRBV20-1 and TRBJ1-6; D remains unclear. The V and J ends lost 3 bases and 8 bases respectively, with 11 bases between them. CDR1 DFQATT and CDR2 SNEGSKA come from the germline V gene (reference sequence). This CDR3 is 13 amino acids long. The CDR3 sequence: CSASPRMDSPLHF. In DNA form, the CDR3 reads TGCAGTGCTAGTCCCCGAATGGATTCACCCCTCCACTTT.

The rearrangement joins TRBV28 to TRBJ2-5; 11 bases align to TRBD2. Germline lookup yields CDR1 MDHEN and CDR2 SYDVKM. J lost 6 bases, V lost 6 bases, and 15 bases had no gene match. The CDR3 extends over 17 amino acids. The CDR3 nucleotides are TGTGCCAGCAGGCCAACTAGCGGGAGTATGCTGGAGAAGACCCAGTACTTC. This gives the protein CASRPTSGSMLEKTQYF. The whole variable domain, filled in from reference TRBV28 and TRBJ2-5, reads DVKVTQSSRYLVKRTGEKVFLECVQDMDHENMFWYRQDPGLGLRLIYFSYDVKMKEKGDIPEGYSVSREKKERFSLILESASTNQTSMYLCASRPTSGSMLEKTQYFGPGTRLLVL.

The chain uses TRBV6-1 and TRBJ2-5, with unresolved D. Germline CDR1 is MNHNS and CDR2 is SASEGT. The germline V and J ends were trimmed by 8 bases and 6 bases, with 10 bases remaining between them. There are 11 residues in the CDR3. The CDR3 bases are TGTGCCAGCGGTACGGTACAGACCCAGTACTTC. This gives the protein CASGTVQTQYF.

This rearrangement joins TRBV20-1 to TRBJ1-1; D may be TRBD1 (6 bases). The germline V gene has CDR1 DFQATT and CDR2 SNEGSKA (reference sequence). V gave up 6 bases and J gave up 1 base, with 9 bases separating them. The CDR3 is made up of 12 amino acids. The CDR3 reads CSAPDRNTEAFF. CDR3 coding DNA: TGCAGTGCCCCGGACAGGAACACTGAAGCTTTCTTT.

This clonotype was observed a handful of times. This chain connects TRBV28 to TRBJ1-1; no firm D call. Germline CDR1 is MDHEN and CDR2 is SYDVKM. The V end lost 3 bases, the J end lost 11 bases, and 13 bases lay between the germline ends. CDR3 length: 12 residues. CDR3 DNA sequence: TGTGCCAGCAGTTTGGGTCTACGAACCGCTTTCTTT. Its translation is CASSLGLRTAFF. The whole variable domain, remainder taken from reference TRBV28 and TRBJ1-1, is DVKVTQSSRYLVKRTGEKVFLECVQDMDHENMFWYRQDPGLGLRLIYFSYDVKMKEKGDIPEGYSVSREKKERFSLILESASTNQTSMYLCASSLGLRTAFFGQGTRLTVV.

This clonotype was seen only a few times. The gene calls are TRBV7-2 and TRBJ2-5; D gene unclear. V was clipped by 7 bases and J by 5 bases, with 14 bases between them. CDR3 length: 13 residues. Germline CDR1 and CDR2: SGHTA and FQGNSA. CDR3 nucleotide sequence: TGTGCCAGCACCAAGAGCGTACTGGAGACCCAGTACTTC. Protein product: CASTKSVLETQYF.

This clonotype was seen a few times. The J gene is TRBJ2-1, the V gene TRBV28, with TRBD2 matching over 10 bases. CDR3 length: 16 amino acids. The V segment lost 5 bases and the J segment 8 bases; nucleotides outside the gene matches: 12. Germline CDR1 is MDHEN and CDR2 is SYDVKM. The CDR3 DNA is TGTGCCAGCAGTCACGCAGGAGCGGGAGGGTGGTATGAGCAGTTCTTC. Its translation is CASSHAGAGGWYEQFF. Full variable domain (remainder filled in from reference TRBV28 and TRBJ2-1): DVKVTQSSRYLVKRTGEKVFLECVQDMDHENMFWYRQDPGLGLRLIYFSYDVKMKEKGDIPEGYSVSREKKERFSLILESASTNQTSMYLCASSHAGAGGWYEQFFGPGTRLTVL.

The sample holds a few counts of this clonotype. This chain links TRBV28 with TRBJ2-3, with a tentative D call TRBD1 (5 bases). The CDR3 is made up of 14 amino acids. The germline V and J ends were trimmed by 7 bases and 2 bases, with 13 bases remaining between them. Germline V lookup: CDR1 MDHEN, CDR2 SYDVKM. DNA for the CDR3: TGTGCCAGCAAGGGGTCTTACACCACAGATACGCAGTATTTT. Encoded protein: CASKGSYTTDTQYF.

J is TRBJ2-1 and V is TRBV20-1; no definite D call. The CDR3 spans 14 residues. Trimming pared 2 bases from V and 0 bases from J, leaving 8 bases between. The germline V gene encodes CDR1 DFQATT and CDR2 SNEGSKA (reference sequence). The CDR3 bases are TGCAGTGCTAGATCTCCGGCCTCCTACAATGAGCAGTTCTTC. Its protein product is CSARSPASYNEQFF.

The genes are TRBV28 and TRBJ2-7; D is undetermined. The length of the CDR3 is 11 residues. V was clipped by 6 bases and J by 1 base, with 4 bases between them. From germline, CDR1 is MDHEN and CDR2 SYDVKM. The CDR3 region has the DNA TGTGCCAGCAGGGGTTCCTACGAGCAGTACTTC. Protein: CASRGSYEQYF.

CDR3 sequence: CATSNRDRGTYEQYF. The CDR3 coding sequence is TGTGCCACCAGCAACCGGGACAGGGGAACCTACGAGCAGTACTTC. The chain combines TRBV15 with TRBJ2-7, with 10 positions matching TRBD1. The CDR3 consists of 15 residues. V gave up 4 bases and J gave up 2 bases; unmatched junction bases: 5. From germline, CDR1 is LNHNV and CDR2 YYDKDF (reference sequence). Full variable domain (rest looked up from reference TRBV15 and TRBJ2-7): DAMVIQNPRYQVTQFGKPVTLSCSQTLNHNVMYWYQQKSSQAPKLLFHYYDKDFNNEADTPDNFQSRRPNTSFCFLDIRSPGLGDTAMYLCATSNRDRGTYEQYFGPGTRLTVT.

The chain is built from TRBV19 and TRBJ1-5; tentatively, D is TRBD1 (6 bases). Germline V lookup: CDR1 LNHDA, CDR2 SQIVND (reference sequence). Trimming cost V 5 bases and J 7 bases, with 15 bases left between them. This CDR3 comprises 14 residues. In DNA form, the CDR3 reads TGTGCCAGTAGTTCCACAGGGTTTGGGCAGCCCCAGCATTTT. The encoded protein is CASSSTGFGQPQHF.

The chain couples TRBV20-1 to TRBJ1-1; TRBD1 matches 8 bases. This CDR3 has 14 residues. Unmatched junction bases numbered 6, after V lost 5 bases and J lost 1 base. Germline V gives CDR1 DFQATT, CDR2 SNEGSKA (reference sequence). CDR3 sequence reads: CSAGSTGENTEAFF. The CDR3 region has the DNA TGCAGTGCTGGATCGACAGGGGAGAACACTGAAGCTTTCTTT.

The chain is built from TRBV28 and TRBJ2-1; 8 bases align to TRBD2. The ends lost 4 bases at V and 0 bases at J; junction bases unmatched: 8. The CDR3 is 17 amino acids. CDR1 is MDHEN and CDR2 is SYDVKM in the germline V gene. The CDR3 here is CASSSPGLAGSYNEQFF. CDR3 DNA: TGTGCCAGCAGTTCGCCGGGGCTAGCGGGCTCCTACAATGAGCAGTTCTTC.